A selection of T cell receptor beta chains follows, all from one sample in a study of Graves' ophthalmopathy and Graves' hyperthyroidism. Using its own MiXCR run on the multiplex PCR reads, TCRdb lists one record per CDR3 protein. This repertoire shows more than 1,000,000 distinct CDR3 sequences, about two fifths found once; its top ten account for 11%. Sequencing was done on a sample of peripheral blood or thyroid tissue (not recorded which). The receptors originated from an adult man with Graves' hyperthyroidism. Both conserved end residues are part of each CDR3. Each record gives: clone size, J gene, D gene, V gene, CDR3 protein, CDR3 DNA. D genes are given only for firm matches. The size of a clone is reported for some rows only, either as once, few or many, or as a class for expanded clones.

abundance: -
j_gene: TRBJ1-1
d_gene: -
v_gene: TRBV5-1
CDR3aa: CASSPGAMTEAFF
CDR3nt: TGCGCCAGCAGCCCCGGGGCGATGACTGAAGCTTTCTTT

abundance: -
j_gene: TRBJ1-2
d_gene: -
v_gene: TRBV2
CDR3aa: CASSEEVFGRGYTF
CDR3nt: TGTGCCAGCAGTGAAGAGGTTTTTGGACGTGGCTACACCTTC

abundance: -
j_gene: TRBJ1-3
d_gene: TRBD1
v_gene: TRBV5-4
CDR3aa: CASSARQGGDTIYF
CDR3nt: TGTGCCAGCAGCGCCCGACAGGGTGGGGACACCATATATTTT

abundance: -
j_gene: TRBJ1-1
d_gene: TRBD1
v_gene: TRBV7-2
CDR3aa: CARWDRERGMNTEAFF
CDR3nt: TGTGCCAGGTGGGACAGGGAACGTGGGATGAACACTGAAGCTTTCTTT

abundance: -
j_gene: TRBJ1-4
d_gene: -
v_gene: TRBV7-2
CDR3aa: CASSLRSAGRRTNEKLFF
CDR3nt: TGTGCCAGCAGCTTGCGATCGGCAGGTCGACGGACTAATGAAAAACTGTTTTTT

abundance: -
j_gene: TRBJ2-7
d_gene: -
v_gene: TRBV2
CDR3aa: CAWSDGYSYEQYF
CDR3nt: TGTGCCTGGAGCGACGGGTACTCCTACGAGCAGTACTTC

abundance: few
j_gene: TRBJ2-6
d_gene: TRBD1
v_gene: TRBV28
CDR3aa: CASSLSLGQGTGANVLTF
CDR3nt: TGTGCCAGCAGTTTGAGTCTTGGACAGGGGACTGGGGCCAACGTCCTGACTTTC

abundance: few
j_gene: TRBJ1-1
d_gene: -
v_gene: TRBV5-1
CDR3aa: CAGSQEEAVNTEAFF
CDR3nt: TGCGCCGGCAGCCAAGAGGAGGCCGTAAACACTGAAGCTTTCTTT

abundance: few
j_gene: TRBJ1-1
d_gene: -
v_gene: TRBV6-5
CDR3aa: CASTQMGSRAEAFF
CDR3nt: TGTGCCAGCACCCAAATGGGGAGTCGCGCTGAAGCTTTCTTT

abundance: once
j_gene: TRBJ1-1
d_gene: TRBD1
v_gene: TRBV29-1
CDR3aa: CSATGTVRNTEAFF
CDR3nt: TGCAGCGCCACCGGGACAGTTCGGAACACTGAAGCTTTCTTT

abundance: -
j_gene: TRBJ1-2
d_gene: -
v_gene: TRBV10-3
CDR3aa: CATHAGANYGYTF
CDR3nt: TGTGCCACCCACGCCGGGGCTAACTATGGCTACACCTTC

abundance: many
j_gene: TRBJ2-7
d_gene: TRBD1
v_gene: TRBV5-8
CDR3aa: CASSLEGALGKQYF
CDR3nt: TGTGCCAGCAGCTTGGAGGGGGCGCTTGGGAAGCAGTACTTC

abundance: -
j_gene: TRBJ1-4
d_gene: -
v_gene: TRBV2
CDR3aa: CASSAGPGGEKLFF
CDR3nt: TGTGCCAGCAGTGCGGGCCCGGGGGGAGAAAAACTGTTTTTT

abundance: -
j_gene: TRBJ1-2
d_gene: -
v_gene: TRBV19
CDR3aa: CASSFPGNDYGYTF
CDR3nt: TGTGCCAGCAGTTTCCCAGGGAACGACTATGGCTACACCTTC

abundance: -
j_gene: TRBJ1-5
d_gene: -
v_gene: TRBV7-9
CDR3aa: CASTGRAPEQPQHF
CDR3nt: TGTGCCAGCACAGGGCGAGCCCCCGAACAGCCCCAGCATTTT

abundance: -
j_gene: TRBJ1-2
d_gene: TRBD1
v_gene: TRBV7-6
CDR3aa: CASSLAGQVFGYTF
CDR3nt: TGTGCCAGCAGCCTAGCGGGACAGGTCTTCGGCTACACCTTC

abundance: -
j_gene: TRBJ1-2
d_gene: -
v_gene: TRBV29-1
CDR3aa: CSVEDQGSYGYTF
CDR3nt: TGCAGCGTTGAAGATCAGGGGAGCTATGGCTACACCTTC

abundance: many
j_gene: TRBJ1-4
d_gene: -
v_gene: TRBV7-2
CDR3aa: CASSPYRTTNEKLFF
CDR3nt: TGTGCCAGCAGTCCTTACAGGACAACTAATGAAAAACTGTTTTTT